The T cell receptor beta chain described here comes from a study of shared T cell receptors in the human thymus. V gave up 2 bases and J gave up 0 bases, with 7 bases separating them. The CDR3 loop spans 15 amino acids. Germline CDR1 is MDHEN and CDR2 is SYDVKM. The repertoire was sequenced with immunoSEQ multiplex PCR; TCRdb's copy has only in-frame clones and lacks some. This sample carries over 350,000 clones, around 93% of them seen once, and the ten largest clones take 0.02%. The V and J genes are TRBV28 and TRBJ1-4; D is ambiguous. This TCR was recovered from a human donor. Sequences were obtained from thymocytes. The CDR3 loop is CASSLRRATNEKLFF. The CDR3 coding sequence is TGTGCCAGCAGTTTAAGGAGGGCAACTAATGAAAAACTGTTTTTT.